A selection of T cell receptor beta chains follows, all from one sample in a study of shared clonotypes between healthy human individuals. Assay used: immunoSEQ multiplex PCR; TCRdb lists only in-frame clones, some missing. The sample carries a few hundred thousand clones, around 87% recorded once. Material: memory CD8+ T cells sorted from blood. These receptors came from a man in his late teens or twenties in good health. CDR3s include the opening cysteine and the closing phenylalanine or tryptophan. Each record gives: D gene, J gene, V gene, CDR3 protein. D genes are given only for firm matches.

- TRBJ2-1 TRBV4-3 CASSHQGRYNEQFF
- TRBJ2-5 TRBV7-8 CASSLMDSLQETQYF
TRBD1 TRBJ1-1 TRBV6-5 CASSGQATNTEAFF
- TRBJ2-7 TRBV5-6 CASSFGEPNEQYF
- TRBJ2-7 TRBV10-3 CAIRTESYEQYF
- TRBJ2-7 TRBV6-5 CASSYSFGPTTYEQYF
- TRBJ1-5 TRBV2 CASSPWTAQPQHF
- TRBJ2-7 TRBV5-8 CASSLALYEQYF
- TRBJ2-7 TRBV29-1 CSVEGDTGGPLNPYEQYF
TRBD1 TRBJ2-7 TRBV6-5 CASSYTGTGGYNEQYF
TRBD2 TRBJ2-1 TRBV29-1 CSGLAGYNEQFF
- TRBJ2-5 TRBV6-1 CASSDISGWETQYF
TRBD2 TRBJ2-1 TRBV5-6 CASSLAFEREWGNYNEQFF
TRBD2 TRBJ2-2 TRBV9 CASSVVGGSAGELFF
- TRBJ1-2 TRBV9 CASSVAGDRSYGYTF
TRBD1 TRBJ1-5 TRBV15 CATSRVGSRGQRNQPQHF
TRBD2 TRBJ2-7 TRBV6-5 CASSYSIGLATYEQYF
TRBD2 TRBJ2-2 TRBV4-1 CASSSSLAGGGTGELFF
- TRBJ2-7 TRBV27 CASSLSPVSYEQYF
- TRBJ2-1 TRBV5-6 CASSLDDRNQFF
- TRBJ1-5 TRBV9 CASSVTADQPQHF
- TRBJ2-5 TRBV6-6 CASSQETQYF
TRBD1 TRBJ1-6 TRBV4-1 CASSQGQGNSPLHF
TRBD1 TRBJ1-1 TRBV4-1 CASSHSRAGGTEAFF
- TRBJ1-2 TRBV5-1 CASAQGGRKGYTF
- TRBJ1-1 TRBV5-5 CASSLGRVDTEAFF
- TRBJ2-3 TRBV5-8 CASSLGVIRGLTDTQYF
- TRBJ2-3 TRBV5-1 CASSGGRETYTDTQYF
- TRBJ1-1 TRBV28 CASSPIRELGNTEAFF
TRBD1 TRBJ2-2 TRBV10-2 CASSSRDRIRAGELFF
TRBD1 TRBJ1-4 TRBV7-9 CASSLTGTGVFSEKLFF
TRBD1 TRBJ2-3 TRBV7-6 CASSLATGGQTPDTQYF
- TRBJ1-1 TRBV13 CASSLMVNTEAFF
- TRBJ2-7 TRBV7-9 CASSIYGGYEQYF
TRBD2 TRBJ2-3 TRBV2 CASSLAGGPPDTQYF
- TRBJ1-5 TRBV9 CASSVASGHLGNQPQHF